This T cell receptor (beta chain) originates from a study of Graves' ophthalmopathy and Graves' hyperthyroidism. The CDR3 has 15 residues. Unmatched junction bases numbered 11, after V lost 5 bases and J lost 5 bases. Germline V gene sequence: CDR1 SGHTA, CDR2 FQGTGA. In donors with ophthalmopathy, activity was moderate-to-severe, with CAS ≥3, NOSPECS ≥4 and duration under 3 months. For this clonotype: Its antigen is currently unknown.

Study-level results: An approximately 82% specificity and around 90% sensitivity were achieved by a 13-signature model that separated ophthalmopathy from stable hyperthyroidism. Clonotypes were expanded in thyroid at above 0.001 frequency, and most also appeared in blood.

Amplification from RNA transcripts yielded the TCR beta CDR3 regions. First-round RT-PCR employed HTBI primers, with a second-round multiplex PCR after it. Each CDR3 protein gets one entry after TCRdb re-called the multiplex PCR reads with MiXCR. The data show about 660,000 distinct CDR3 sequences, with roughly two fifths seen just once and about 3.3% held by the top ten. V and J are TRBV7-3 and TRBJ1-2; 7 nucleotides match TRBD1. The sequence was obtained from an adult man with Graves' ophthalmopathy. Sample: peripheral blood. CDR3 bases: TGTGCCAGCAGCCACGGCCTACAGGGGAAATATGGCTACACCTTC. Its protein is CASSHGLQGKYGYTF.